These 20 T cell receptor beta chains originate from one sample sequenced in a study of human T cells and chemical hapten exposure (dated by TCRdb to the early 2020s). The library was generated by RACE. TCRdb lists the instrument as NextSeq 500. The public reads were reanalyzed by TCRdb: fastp trimming at Q25, MiXCR alignment, in-frame beta chains only. When rows share a CDR3 protein, they turn into one entry using the most common DNA and genes. Here the sample has just over 95,000 distinct CDR3 sequences; around a quarter occur a single time. The ten largest clones add up to around a tenth of the sample. The time point label for this specimen denotes: patch test 3, about 24 weeks after DPC sensitization. The label giving this sample's treatment or condition can be read as: therapeutic diphenylcyclopropenone sensitization with weekly scalp DPC. Sample: whole blood, taken in connection with sensitization to the hapten diphenylcyclopropenone (DPC). Every receptor here comes from a man aged 35 to 55 with alopecia areata. Some clones in this sample may be carry-over from other donors' samples.

Only a few counts were recorded for this clonotype. The chain joins TRBV4-2 to TRBJ2-2; TRBD2 matches at 8 bases. V gave up 0 bases and J gave up 2 bases; unmatched junction bases: 5. The CDR3 has 17 amino acids. Looked up from germline, CDR1 is LGHNA and CDR2 is YNFKEQ. The CDR3 spells CASSQDFTSGNTGELFF. For the CDR3, the DNA is TGTGCCAGCAGCCAAGATTTCACTAGCGGAAACACCGGGGAGCTGTTTTTT.

The chain combines TRBV12-3 or TRBV12-4 with TRBJ2-3; 9 bases map to TRBD2. Trimming at V came to 4 bases and at J to 2 bases, leaving 4 bases not matched to a gene. The length of the CDR3 is 15 residues. This chain's CDR3 is CASSSPSGNTDTQYF. The CDR3 DNA follows: TGTGCCAGCAGTTCTCCTAGCGGGAACACAGATACGCAGTATTTT.

This clonotype has a count of ten or more. This chain links TRBV20-1 with TRBJ2-1, with TRBD1 identical over 8 bases. The V gene's germline CDR1 is DFQATT and CDR2 SNEGSKA (reference sequence). The CDR3 runs 19 residues. J gave up 4 bases and V 6 bases, and 23 bases lay outside the gene matches. The CDR3 here is CSAPFVTGAEVTTYNEQFF. CDR3 nucleotide sequence: TGCAGTGCGCCGTTCGTGACAGGGGCAGAGGTTACTACGTACAATGAGCAGTTCTTC.

The table lists this clonotype with a few counts. The chain uses TRBV7-2 and TRBJ1-5; possibly TRBD1 for D (5 bases). CDR1 and CDR2 (germline): SGHTA, FQGNSA. CDR3 length: 15 amino acids. Trimming pared 5 bases from V and 6 bases from J, leaving 17 bases between. CDR3 region: CASSPQGGPGQPQHF. The CDR3 DNA reads TGTGCCAGCAGCCCGCAGGGAGGTCCGGGTCAGCCCCAGCATTTT.

The CDR3 here is CATSRPGQINIQYF. The CDR3 nucleotides read TGTGCCACCAGCAGACCGGGACAGATAAACATTCAGTACTTC. The chain couples TRBV15 to TRBJ2-4, with 7 bases matching TRBD1. J lost 6 bases, V lost 2 bases, and 4 bases had no gene match. Looked up from germline, CDR1 is LNHNV and CDR2 is YYDKDF (reference sequence). This CDR3 spans 14 amino acids.

In this sample, this clonotype turned up a few times. The chain is built from TRBV20-1 and TRBJ1-5; unclear D gene. Per the germline V gene, CDR1 is DFQATT and CDR2 is SNEGSKA (reference sequence). Trimming stripped 4 bases from V and 5 bases from J, with 15 bases between. The CDR3 extends over 14 amino acids. In DNA, the CDR3 is TGCAGTGCTACTCCTCCAGGAGTTTATCAGCCCCAGCATTTT. As protein: CSATPPGVYQPQHF.

This rearrangement joins TRBV20-1 to TRBJ2-1; no definite D call. Germline lookup yields CDR1 DFQATT and CDR2 SNEGSKA (reference sequence). V lost 0 bases, J lost 6 bases, and 21 bases lay in between. The CDR3 is 17 residues long. The CDR3: CSARDPDRLPHVNEQFF. The CDR3 region has the DNA TGCAGTGCTAGAGACCCGGACCGACTGCCTCATGTCAATGAGCAGTTCTTC.

This clonotype was picked up a small number of times. The gene calls are TRBV7-3 and TRBJ2-2, with TRBD2 matching over 7 bases. The CDR3 is 16 residues long. The ends lost 5 bases at V and 4 bases at J; junction bases unmatched: 10. Germline CDR1 is SGHTA and CDR2 is FQGTGA. Here the CDR3 DNA reads TGTGCCAGCAGCCAAAAGGCTAGCGGCCGCACCGGGGAGCTGTTTTTT. Amino acid sequence: CASSQKASGRTGELFF.

The rearrangement uses TRBV7-9 and TRBJ2-3, with TRBD2 identical over 8 bases. Germline assignment: CDR1 SEHNR and CDR2 FQNEAQ (reference sequence). Trimming removed 1 base from V and 6 bases from J; junction bases left unmatched: 3. The CDR3 consists of 14 residues. The CDR3 loop reads CASSLVAGRDTQYF. As DNA, the CDR3 is TGTGCCAGCAGCTTAGTAGCGGGACGGGATACGCAGTATTTT.

The genes are TRBV28 and TRBJ2-3, with TRBD2 matching 10 bases. Germline assignment: CDR1 MDHEN and CDR2 SYDVKM. Germline trimming cut 6 bases from V and 6 bases from J; bases unmatched to any gene: 9. There are 15 residues in the CDR3. Here the CDR3 DNA reads TGTGCCAGCAGCCATGCGACTAGCGGGCCCGATACGCAGTATTTT. Its translation is CASSHATSGPDTQYF. Filled out from reference TRBV28 and TRBJ2-3, the complete variable domain reads DVKVTQSSRYLVKRTGEKVFLECVQDMDHENMFWYRQDPGLGLRLIYFSYDVKMKEKGDIPEGYSVSREKKERFSLILESASTNQTSMYLCASSHATSGPDTQYFGPGTRLTVL.

This clonotype showed up just a few times. The V call is TRBV5-6, the J call TRBJ2-1; D is possibly TRBD1 (5 bases). The CDR3 runs 16 residues. Trimming cost V 5 bases and J 4 bases, with 19 bases left between them. Germline CDR1 SGHDT, CDR2 YYEEEE. The CDR3 loop is CASSSRQTWVYNEQFF. The CDR3, as DNA: TGTGCCAGCAGTTCCAGACAGACGTGGGTTTACAATGAGCAGTTCTTC.

The chain is built from TRBV20-1 and TRBJ1-6, with 8 bases matching TRBD1. The CDR3 runs to 20 residues. Germline assignment: CDR1 DFQATT and CDR2 SNEGSKA (reference sequence). Trimming removed 1 base from V and 4 bases from J; junction bases left unmatched: 18. CDR3 in amino acids: CSARAPRDRPPYFYNSPLHF. The CDR3 DNA sequence: TGCAGTGCTAGAGCCCCCCGGGACAGGCCCCCTTACTTTTATAATTCACCCCTCCACTTT.

V usage is TRBV6-5 and J usage is TRBJ2-7, with 7 bases identical to TRBD2. Trimming removed 6 bases from V and 4 bases from J; junction bases left unmatched: 12. This CDR3 spans 15 amino acids. The germline CDR1 and CDR2 sequences are MNHEY and SVGAGI. The CDR3, as DNA: TGTGCCAGCAGCCCGGGAACTAGCGTATTATACGAGCAGTACTTC. Encoded protein: CASSPGTSVLYEQYF.

This chain connects TRBV7-3 to TRBJ2-7; 10 positions agree with TRBD2. Germline V CDR1 and CDR2: SGHTA, FQGTGA. The CDR3 has 15 residues. V shed 2 bases and J 2 bases; nucleotides not matched to a gene: 3. CDR3 region: CASSLLAGDAYEQYF. The CDR3 DNA follows: TGTGCCAGCAGCTTACTAGCGGGAGATGCCTACGAGCAGTACTTC.

This clonotype was observed many times. The rearrangement uses TRBV20-1 and TRBJ2-1; D may be TRBD1 (6 bases). The CDR3 runs 15 residues. Looked up from germline, CDR1 is DFQATT and CDR2 is SNEGSKA (reference sequence). V lost 3 bases and J 7 bases, leaving 19 bases between the germline ends. In DNA, the CDR3 is TGCAGTGCTAGCCCCGCAGGGGACCGTACGAATGAGCAGTTCTTC. Its protein product is CSASPAGDRTNEQFF.

The V call is TRBV24-1, the J call TRBJ2-6, with 11 bases lining up with TRBD1. This CDR3 is built from 17 residues. With V trimmed by 5 bases and J by 2 bases, 4 bases remained unmatched. Germline V lookup: CDR1 KGHDR, CDR2 SFDVKD. The CDR3 loop is CATSARTGGAGANVLTF. In nucleotides, the CDR3 is TGTGCCACCAGTGCTAGGACAGGGGGCGCTGGGGCCAACGTCCTGACTTTC.

This clonotype was picked up a small number of times. For the CDR3, the DNA is TGCGCCAGCAGCTTGGAAAGCGGGGGTACGTTCTTC. Translation: CASSLESGGTFF. The chain employs TRBV5-1 and TRBJ2-1; 8 bases align to TRBD2. The ends lost 0 bases at V and 15 bases at J; junction bases unmatched: 5. The length of the CDR3 is 12 residues. Germline loops: CDR1 SGHRS, CDR2 YFSETQ. Drawing the rest from reference TRBV5-1 and TRBJ2-1, the complete variable domain is KAGVTQTPRYLIKTRGQQVTLSCSPISGHRSVSWYQQTPGQGLQFLFEYFSETQRNKGNFPGRFSGRQFSNSRSEMNVSTLELGDSALYLCASSLESGGTFFGPGTRLTVL.

The chain couples TRBV12-3 or TRBV12-4 to TRBJ2-3, with 7 bases fitting TRBD1. The CDR3 covers 15 residues. The ends lost 3 bases at V and 6 bases at J; junction bases unmatched: 9. Here the CDR3 reads CASSFQADRRDTQYF. The DNA for the CDR3 is TGTGCCAGCAGTTTTCAAGCGGACAGGCGGGATACGCAGTATTTT.

The chain recombines TRBV20-1 with TRBJ1-5; D uncertain. Germline V CDR1 and CDR2: DFQATT, SNEGSKA (reference sequence). CDR3 length equals 15 residues. The V gene lost 3 bases and the J gene lost 0 bases, with 12 bases spanning the gap. In nucleotides, the CDR3 is TGCAGTGCTAGTGTGTCAGAACATAGCAATCAGCCCCAGCATTTT. Its protein is CSASVSEHSNQPQHF.

CDR3 loop: CASSSPRGWTEAFF. The CDR3 nucleotides are TGTGCCAGCAGTTCGCCGAGGGGCTGGACTGAAGCTTTCTTT. The V and J genes are TRBV12-3 or TRBV12-4 and TRBJ1-1; D is possibly TRBD1 (5 bases). The CDR3 is made up of 14 amino acids. V lost 4 bases and J 5 bases, leaving 14 bases between the germline ends.